This TCR beta chain was documented in a study of follicular helper T cells after annual influenza vaccination. General study points: ICOS-CD38- cTfh most often held earlier Day 7 ICOS+CD38+ clones. Successive annual vaccinations recalled a recurrent oligoclonal ICOS+CD38+ cTfh response with influenza-specific clonotypes.

Trimming pared 4 bases from V and 8 bases from J, leaving 15 bases between. The V gene's germline CDR1 is SGHRS and CDR2 YFSETQ. This CDR3 is built from 14 residues. Of note for this clone: Its antigen is as yet unknown.

TCRdb's copy holds only in-frame clones and misses some; the assay was immunoSEQ multiplex PCR. Here the sample spans about 15,000 clones, approximately 84% being singletons. Noted time point: 2014-2015 season, 7 days after vaccination. The chain is built from TRBV5-1 and TRBJ1-4; the D gene is possibly TRBD1 (5 bases). This receptor was taken from an adult who received the influenza vaccine. Sequenced material: CXCR5+ CD38- circulating T follicular helper cells from blood, taken 7 days after influenza vaccination. The subset here: circulating Tfh, non-naive CD4+CXCR5+PD-1+ (ICOS+CD38+ or ICOS-CD38-). The CDR3 DNA sequence: TGCGCCAGCAGCGTAGACAGTGGCAAGGAAAAACTGTTTTTT. This codes for CASSVDSGKEKLFF.